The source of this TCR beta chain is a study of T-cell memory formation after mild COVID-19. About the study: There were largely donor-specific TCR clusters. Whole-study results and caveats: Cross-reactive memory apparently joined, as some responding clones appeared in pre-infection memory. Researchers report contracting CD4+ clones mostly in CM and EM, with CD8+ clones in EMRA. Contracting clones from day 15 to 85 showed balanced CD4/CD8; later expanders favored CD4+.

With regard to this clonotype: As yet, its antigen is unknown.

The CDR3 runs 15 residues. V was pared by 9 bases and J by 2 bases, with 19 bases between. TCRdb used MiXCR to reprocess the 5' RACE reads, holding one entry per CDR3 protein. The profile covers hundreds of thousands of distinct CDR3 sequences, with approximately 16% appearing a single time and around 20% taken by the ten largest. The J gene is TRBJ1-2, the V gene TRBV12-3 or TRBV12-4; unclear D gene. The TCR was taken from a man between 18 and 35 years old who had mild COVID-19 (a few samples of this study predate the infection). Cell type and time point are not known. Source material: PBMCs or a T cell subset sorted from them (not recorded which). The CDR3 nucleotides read TGTGCCAGTTCCACCTCGGCGAGCTGGAACTATGGCTACACCTTC. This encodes CASSTSASWNYGYTF.